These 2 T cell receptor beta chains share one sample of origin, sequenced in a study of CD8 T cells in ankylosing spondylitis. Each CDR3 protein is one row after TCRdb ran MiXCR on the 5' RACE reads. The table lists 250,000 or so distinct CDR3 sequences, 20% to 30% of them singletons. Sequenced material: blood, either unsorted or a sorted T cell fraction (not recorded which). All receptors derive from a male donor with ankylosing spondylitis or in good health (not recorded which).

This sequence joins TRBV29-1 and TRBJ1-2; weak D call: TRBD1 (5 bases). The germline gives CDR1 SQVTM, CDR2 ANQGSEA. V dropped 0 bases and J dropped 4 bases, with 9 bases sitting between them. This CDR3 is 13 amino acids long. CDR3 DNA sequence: TGCAGCGTTGAAGATCAGGGCACCTATGGCTACACCTTC. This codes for CSVEDQGTYGYTF.

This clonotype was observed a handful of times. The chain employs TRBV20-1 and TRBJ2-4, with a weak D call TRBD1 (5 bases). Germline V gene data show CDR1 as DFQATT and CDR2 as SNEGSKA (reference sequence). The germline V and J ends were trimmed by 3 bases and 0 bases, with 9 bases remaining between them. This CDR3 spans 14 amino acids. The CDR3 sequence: CSASDSLAKNIQYF. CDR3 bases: TGCAGTGCTAGTGACAGTTTAGCCAAAAACATTCAGTACTTC.